This T cell receptor (beta chain) was found in a study of cytomegalovirus exposure and HLA in healthy donors. Study outcomes and limitations: CMV antigen specificity of three CMV-associated chains was confirmed in vitro. Among TCR sequences, most were rare, though some public TCRs appeared in many donors. High specificity and sensitivity for cytomegalovirus status were reported for the classifier.

As to this clone: Its antigen is not identified.

The ends were cut back, 6 bases at V and 4 bases at J, with 13 bases in the middle. CDR1 and CDR2 (germline): MGHRA, YSYEKL. The CDR3 sequence is 14 residues long. Measured with immunoSEQ multiplex PCR; TCRdb has only the in-frame clones, and not every one. Of 200,000 to 250,000 clones detected, around 86% appear once; the ten largest clones hold 1.5% to 2.5%. The sequenced material came from PBMCs. The source of this sequence is a woman between 18 and 30 years old in good health and CMV-seropositive. This rearrangement joins TRBV4-1 to TRBJ2-1; tentatively, D is TRBD2 (6 bases). The CDR3, as DNA: TGCGCCAGCAGATATCGCGGGGAGTACAATGAGCAGTTCTTC. The encoded protein is CASRYRGEYNEQFF.